This T cell receptor (beta chain) was captured by sequencing in a study of early T cells in non-severe SARS-CoV-2 infection. CDR3 size: 15 residues. V dropped 7 bases and J dropped 4 bases, with 20 bases sitting between them. Germline CDR1 is MDHEN and CDR2 is SYDVKM. In the case of this clonotype: Its antigen is as yet unknown.

One entry per CDR3 protein results from TCRdb running MiXCR on the 5' RACE reads. In the table there are 45,000 to 75,000 distinct CDR3 sequences, roughly 12% of which are singletons. Study-level findings and limits: Private and CD4 specificities were missed by VDJdb matching, which favored anti-spike CD8 responses.

Sequencing was done on a sample of whole blood. The receptor's source is an adult who was a healthcare worker with PCR-confirmed SARS-CoV-2 infection or an uninfected control (not recorded which). V is TRBV28 and J is TRBJ2-7; D possibly corresponds to TRBD2 (6 bases). CDR3 nucleotide sequence: TGTGCCAGCACCCCCCCTAGCGTCGGAGAATACGAGCAGTACTTC. It codes for CASTPPSVGEYEQYF.